The clone carrying this T cell receptor (beta chain) was counted once. Its antigen is undetermined. The CDR3 spans 14 residues. V was pared by 3 bases and J by 7 bases, with 15 bases between. Germline assignment: CDR1 MNHEY and CDR2 SVGEGT. The entry originates in a study of T cell responses to AZD1222 COVID-19 vaccine. Study-wide results and caveats: There were repertoire samples only from the period after the peak T cell response. Within unmutated variant regions lay the reported targets of nearly half of spike-specific TCRs.

Researchers grouped second doses given at about 4 or about 12 weeks into one pool. Using immunoSEQ multiplex PCR, the repertoire was profiled, and TCRdb retains in-frame clones only, with some absent. The sample contains around 73,000 clones, 80% to 90% of which appear only once. J is TRBJ1-2 and V is TRBV6-2 or TRBV6-3; D may be TRBD1 (6 bases). The sequence derives from an adult who received the AZD1222 COVID-19 vaccine. Sequenced material: peripheral blood, taken 28 days after the second AZD1222 dose. The CDR3 spells CASSYLGGASGYTF. In nucleotides, the CDR3 is TGTGCCAGCAGTTATTTGGGGGGCGCGAGTGGCTACACCTTC.